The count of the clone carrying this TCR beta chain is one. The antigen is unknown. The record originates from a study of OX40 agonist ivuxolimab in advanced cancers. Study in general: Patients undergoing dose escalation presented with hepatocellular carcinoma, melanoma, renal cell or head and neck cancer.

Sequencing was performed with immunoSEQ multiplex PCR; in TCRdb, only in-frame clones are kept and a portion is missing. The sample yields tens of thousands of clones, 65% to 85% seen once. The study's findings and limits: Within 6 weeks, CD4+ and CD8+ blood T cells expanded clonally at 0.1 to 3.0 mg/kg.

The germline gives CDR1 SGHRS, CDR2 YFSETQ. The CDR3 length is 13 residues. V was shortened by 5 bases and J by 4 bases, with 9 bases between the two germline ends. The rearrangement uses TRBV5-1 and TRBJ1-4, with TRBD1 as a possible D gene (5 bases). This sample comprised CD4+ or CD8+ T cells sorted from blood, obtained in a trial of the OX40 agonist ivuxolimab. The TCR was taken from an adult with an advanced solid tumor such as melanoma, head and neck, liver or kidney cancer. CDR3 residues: CASRPRDNEKLFF. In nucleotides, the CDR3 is TGCGCCAGCAGACCCAGGGATAATGAAAAACTGTTTTTT.